What follows are 8 T cell receptor beta chains derived from one specimen sequenced in a study of immune evolution from preneoplasia to lung adenocarcinoma. Repertoires were generated with immunoSEQ multiplex PCR, while TCRdb's copy carries only in-frame clones and drops some. The sample carries 25,000 to 30,000 clones, about two thirds recorded once. The sequencing sample was made of FFPE invasive lung adenocarcinoma tissue. Receptors originate from a person aged 55 to 69 with invasive lung adenocarcinoma. Some clones in this sample may be carry-over from other donors' samples.

The gene calls are TRBV2 and TRBJ2-7; D is possibly TRBD1 or TRBD2 (5 bases each). Trimming left V 7 bases short and J 6 bases short, with 19 bases between. The germline CDR1 and CDR2 sequences are SNHLY and FYNNEI. CDR3 size: 14 residues. The DNA for the CDR3 is TGTGCCAGCACGGGACGGCCTGAAGGGGCCGAGCAGTACTTC. Protein product: CASTGRPEGAEQYF.

There are a few counts of this clone. V and J are TRBV28 and TRBJ2-1, with 9 bases lining up with TRBD2. The CDR3 loop spans 15 amino acids. Germline V lookup: CDR1 MDHEN, CDR2 SYDVKM. With V trimmed by 8 bases and J by 3 bases, 8 bases remained unmatched. This CDR3 reads CASLRAGGGYNEQFF. DNA of the CDR3: TGTGCCAGCCTCCGCGCGGGAGGGGGCTACAATGAGCAGTTCTTC. The full variable domain, with the rest looked up from reference TRBV28 and TRBJ2-1, is DVKVTQSSRYLVKRTGEKVFLECVQDMDHENMFWYRQDPGLGLRLIYFSYDVKMKEKGDIPEGYSVSREKKERFSLILESASTNQTSMYLCASLRAGGGYNEQFFGPGTRLTVL.

The chain joins TRBV30 to TRBJ2-3; a weak D match, TRBD2 (5 bases). Between the trimmed V and J ends, which lost 3 bases and 0 bases, there was a span of 16 bases. Germline CDR1 is GTSNPN and CDR2 is SVGIG (reference sequence). The CDR3 has 16 residues. The CDR3 is CAWRAPGIRSTDTQYF. CDR3 DNA: TGTGCCTGGAGGGCCCCGGGAATAAGAAGCACAGATACGCAGTATTTT.

The rearrangement uses TRBV6-6 and TRBJ1-1; D is unresolved. V lost 10 bases to trimming and J lost 1 base, with 16 bases between them. Germline V gene lookup returns CDR1 MNHNY and CDR2 SVGAGI (reference sequence). The CDR3 sequence is 14 residues long. The CDR3 loop is CAIAPIPKNTEAFF. CDR3 sequence (DNA): TGTGCCATCGCACCCATACCGAAGAACACTGAAGCTTTCTTT.

The chain has TRBV4-2 and TRBJ2-7; the match to TRBD2 covers 8 bases. Looked up from germline, CDR1 is LGHNA and CDR2 is YNFKEQ. This CDR3 has 15 residues. With V trimmed by 1 base and J by 7 bases, 9 bases remained unmatched. In DNA form, the CDR3 reads TGTGCCAGCAGCCAAGGAGAGCGGGAGCAGCGGGAGCAGTACTTC. Residues: CASSQGEREQREQYF.

V and J are TRBV28 and TRBJ2-7; 9 bases line up with TRBD2. This CDR3 is 14 amino acids long. V lost 7 bases to trimming and J lost 2 bases; unmatched junction nucleotides: 6. Germline CDR1 is MDHEN and CDR2 is SYDVKM. The CDR3 spells CASTLSGRTYEQYF. The CDR3 DNA is TGTGCCAGCACATTGAGCGGGAGGACCTACGAGCAGTACTTC.

This clone was observed a few times. This chain links TRBV28 with TRBJ2-1, with 9 bases that match TRBD2. The germline V gene encodes CDR1 MDHEN and CDR2 SYDVKM. The CDR3 contains 16 residues. The V and J ends lost 5 bases and 3 bases, in that order; junction bases with no gene match: 8. CDR3 region: CASSLLAGMGYNEQFF. The CDR3 bases are TGTGCCAGCAGTCTCCTAGCGGGAATGGGCTACAATGAGCAGTTCTTC.

This clone was observed a few times. This chain links TRBV6-6 with TRBJ2-7; D unclear. This CDR3 has 14 amino acids. V was cut by 7 bases and J by 0 bases, with 13 bases left in between. Germline V gives CDR1 MNHNY, CDR2 SVGAGI (reference sequence). The CDR3 nucleotides are TGTGCCAGCATCAAGCACTCTAGCTCCTACGAGCAGTACTTC. Its protein product is CASIKHSSSYEQYF.